This TCR beta chain was captured by sequencing in a study of monozygotic twins with cystic fibrosis. TCRdb keeps only in-frame clones here, not all; method: immunoSEQ multiplex PCR. The table includes approximately 27,000 clones, approximately 90% detected once. The CDR3 runs to 10 residues. Looked up from germline, CDR1 is GTSNPN and CDR2 is SVGIG (reference sequence). Trimming removed 7 bases at V and 8 bases at J, with 9 bases between. This clone was recorded once. The chain employs TRBV30 and TRBJ2-1, with D hard to call. The receptor's source is a girl aged 2-15 years with cystic fibrosis. Source material: blood. The CDR3 nucleotides read TGTGCCTACGATGGGTATGAGCAGTTCTTC. Protein product: CAYDGYEQFF.